The 30 T cell receptor beta chains below all came from one sample that was sequenced in a study of regulatory T cells in long-lasting Graves disease. Arm-PCR of CDR3 regions and iRepertoire HTBI primers were the basis on which TCR beta libraries were built. Each CDR3 protein gets one entry after TCRdb re-called the multiplex PCR reads with MiXCR. Of 550,000 to 700,000 distinct CDR3 sequences listed, 16% are singletons. Time point denoted: newly diagnosed GD, antithyroid drugs for less than 3 months. The TCR library was made from RNA that had been extracted from PBMCs in TRIzol. The same data also contributed to another study, on T cells in Graves' hyperthyroidism and ophthalmopathy.

The sequencing used peripheral blood mononuclear cells (PBMCs), collected at new diagnosis, from a patient treated with antithyroid drugs. The receptor source for this set is a young man with Graves disease.

This clonotype was counted a few times. The V call is TRBV3-1, the J call TRBJ1-4; no definite D call. The V end was cut by 1 base, the J end by 7 bases, with 4 bases between. This CDR3 is 12 amino acids long. Germline CDR1 reads LGHDT; CDR2 reads YNNKEL (reference sequence). The CDR3 protein is CASSQAGEKLFF. CDR3 DNA: TGTGCCAGCAGCCAAGCCGGTGAAAAACTGTTTTTT.

This clonotype was counted ten times or more. This sequence joins TRBV7-9 and TRBJ1-1, with unresolved D. Trimming removed 4 bases at V and 3 bases at J, with 15 bases between. The CDR3 contains 15 residues. The germline V gene has CDR1 SEHNR and CDR2 FQNEAQ (reference sequence). CDR3 DNA: TGTGCCAGCAGCTCCGACGCGCGTTGGGACACTGAAGCTTTCTTT. This encodes CASSSDARWDTEAFF. Using reference TRBV7-9 and TRBJ1-1 for the parts outside the CDR3, the full variable domain is DTGVSQNPRHKITKRGQNVTFRCDPISEHNRLYWYRQTLGQGPEFLTYFQNEAQLEKSRLLSDRFSAERPKGSFSTLEIQRTEQGDSAMYLCASSSDARWDTEAFFGQGTRLTVV.

V gene TRBV6-1 combines with J gene TRBJ2-1, with D possibly matching TRBD1 (6 bases). The CDR3 covers 15 residues. Trimming removed 3 bases at V and 0 bases at J, with 9 bases between. Germline V gene sequence: CDR1 MNHNS, CDR2 SASEGT. The CDR3 nucleotides read TGTGCCAGCAGTGATAGGGGGATCTCCTACAATGAGCAGTTCTTC. Amino acids: CASSDRGISYNEQFF.

The chain has TRBV20-1 and TRBJ2-7; a weak D match, TRBD2 (6 bases). The germline V and J ends were trimmed by 5 bases and 2 bases, with 13 bases remaining between them. This CDR3 is 13 amino acids long. Per germline, CDR1 DFQATT and CDR2 SNEGSKA (reference sequence). The CDR3: CSAPGDRAYEQYF. Written as DNA, the CDR3 is TGCAGTGCTCCGGGGGACCGAGCCTACGAGCAGTACTTC.

J is TRBJ2-1 and V is TRBV5-1, with 8 positions matching TRBD2. The CDR3 sequence is 21 residues long. Per the germline V gene, CDR1 is SGHRS and CDR2 is YFSETQ. Trimming at V came to 0 bases and at J to 4 bases, leaving 21 bases not matched to a gene. CDR3 in DNA: TGCGCCAGCAGCTTGGCAAGTACTAGCGGACCCCGAACGGAGGCGTACAATGAGCAGTTCTTC. Its protein product is CASSLASTSGPRTEAYNEQFF. The full variable domain, rest sourced from reference TRBV5-1 and TRBJ2-1, is KAGVTQTPRYLIKTRGQQVTLSCSPISGHRSVSWYQQTPGQGLQFLFEYFSETQRNKGNFPGRFSGRQFSNSRSEMNVSTLELGDSALYLCASSLASTSGPRTEAYNEQFFGPGTRLTVL.

CDR3 in amino acids: CASSDSGLAGQSSYNEQFF. The DNA for the CDR3 is TGTGCCAGCAGCGACTCGGGACTAGCGGGACAGAGCTCCTACAATGAGCAGTTCTTC. V and J are TRBV4-2 and TRBJ2-1; 13 nucleotides agree with TRBD2. The J segment lost 0 bases and the V segment lost 5 bases, leaving 10 bases of the junction unmatched. This CDR3 region has 19 residues. The germline CDR1 and CDR2 sequences are LGHNA and YNFKEQ.

This clonotype turned up a few times. CDR3 nucleotides: TGTGCCAGCACCACACTGGCTAGCGGGTCCTACGAGCAGTACTTC. Protein product: CASTTLASGSYEQYF. This chain joins TRBV6-2 or TRBV6-3 and TRBJ2-7; 8 nucleotides align to TRBD2. The CDR3 is 15 residues long. Germline loops: CDR1 MNHEY, CDR2 SVGEGT. The trim removed 7 bases at V and 1 base at J, leaving 9 bases unmatched.

V usage is TRBV14 and J usage is TRBJ1-2; a weak D match, TRBD1 (5 bases). Germline V gene data show CDR1 as SGHDN and CDR2 as FVKESK. V gave up 5 bases and J gave up 8 bases, with 24 bases separating them. CDR3 size: 16 residues. The DNA of the CDR3 is TGTGCCAGCAGCTCGACCAGCAGGGTTACGTTACGAGGCTACACCTTC. Its protein is CASSSTSRVTLRGYTF.

There are a few counts of this clonotype. J is TRBJ2-2 and V is TRBV3-1; D uncertain. Trimming removed 4 bases from V and 8 bases from J, with 11 bases in between. CDR1 LGHDT and CDR2 YNNKEL come from the germline V gene (reference sequence). This CDR3 region has 13 residues. CDR3 region: CASSPVTGGELFF. In DNA form, the CDR3 reads TGTGCCAGCAGCCCAGTCACGGGTGGGGAGCTGTTTTTT.

The genes are TRBV2 and TRBJ1-2; 10 positions agree with TRBD1. This CDR3 is 16 amino acids long. Germline lookup yields CDR1 SNHLY and CDR2 FYNNEI. The junction had 7 bases not matched to a gene; V was cut back by 1 base and J by 5 bases. CDR3 DNA: TGTGCCAGCAGTGAAGAGGCCGGGACAGGGGATTATGGCTACACCTTC. This translates into CASSEEAGTGDYGYTF.

This clonotype was observed at least ten times. This rearrangement joins TRBV6-1 to TRBJ1-5, with D unclear. V was cut by 6 bases and J by 5 bases, with 8 bases left in between. CDR1 is MNHNS and CDR2 is SASEGT in the germline V gene. The CDR3 has 12 residues. The CDR3 protein is CASSVPYQPQHF. The CDR3 bases are TGTGCCAGCAGCGTCCCCTATCAGCCCCAGCATTTT.

The chain combines TRBV3-1 with TRBJ1-2; D is ambiguous. The CDR3 sequence is 14 residues long. The V end lost 6 bases, the J end lost 0 bases, and 11 bases lay between the germline ends. Germline loops: CDR1 LGHDT, CDR2 YNNKEL (reference sequence). This CDR3 is CASSRQSSNYGYTF. DNA for the CDR3: TGTGCCAGCAGTCGACAATCGTCTAACTATGGCTACACCTTC.

As to this clonotype: A read error may be the cause here, since a much bigger clone is one base away. This rearrangement joins TRBV6-9 to TRBJ2-1, with a tentative D call TRBD1 (6 bases). There are 18 residues in the CDR3. Germline assignment: CDR1 MNHGY and CDR2 SVAAGI. The CDR3 DNA sequence: TGTGCCGGCAGTTACTCTATGCAGGGGCCTCCACAGGGCGATGAGCAGTTCTTC. Amino acids: CAGSYSMQGPPQGDEQFF.

The chain couples TRBV27 to TRBJ2-5; D perhaps matches TRBD2 (6 bases). The CDR3 extends over 15 amino acids. The germline V and J ends were trimmed by 8 bases and 1 base, with 17 bases remaining between them. In germline, CDR1 is MNHEY, CDR2 SMNVEV (reference sequence). Here the CDR3 DNA reads TGTGCCAGCGGACCCGGGACTCGAGTCCAAGAGACCCAGTACTTC. It codes for CASGPGTRVQETQYF.

This chain uses TRBV6-1 with TRBJ2-1, with TRBD2 as a possible D gene (5 bases). V lost 7 bases and J lost 9, with 13 bases in between. The CDR3 contains 12 residues. CDR1 MNHNS and CDR2 SASEGT come from the germline V gene. CDR3 in DNA: TGTGCCAGCAATGCCCGGGGTGCTGAGCAGTTCTTC. The encoded protein is CASNARGAEQFF.

At least ten counts were recorded for this clonotype. The rearrangement links TRBV12-3 or TRBV12-4 to TRBJ1-2; D is possibly TRBD1 (6 bases). The CDR3 loop spans 12 amino acids. V was shortened by 6 bases and J by 8 bases, with 13 bases between the two germline ends. CDR3 sequence: CASSPRQEGYTF. The CDR3 region has the DNA TGTGCCAGCAGCCCCAGACAGGAGGGCTACACCTTC.

The chain combines TRBV4-2 with TRBJ1-1; D unresolved. This CDR3 spans 12 amino acids. Per the germline V gene, CDR1 is LGHNA and CDR2 is YNFKEQ. Trimming removed 1 base from V and 7 bases from J, with 7 bases in between. The CDR3 DNA reads TGTGCCAGCAGCCAAGTTGAGGGTGAAGCTTTCTTT. Its protein is CASSQVEGEAFF.

There are many counts of this clonotype. The gene calls are TRBV30 and TRBJ2-1, with a possible D match to TRBD2 (5 bases). V lost 5 bases and J 4 bases, leaving 15 bases between the germline ends. Germline-derived CDR1 and CDR2 are GTSNPN and SVGIG (reference sequence). This CDR3 region has 14 residues. The CDR3 sequence: CAWARAARYNEQFF. DNA of the CDR3: TGTGCCTGGGCGAGGGCGGCTAGATACAATGAGCAGTTCTTC.

A few counts support this clonotype. V gene TRBV9 combines with J gene TRBJ2-7; D is possibly TRBD2 (5 bases). Per germline, CDR1 SGDLS and CDR2 YYNGEE. Trimming took off 1 base at V and 0 bases at J, with 11 bases between the two ends. The CDR3 is 15 amino acids. The CDR3 bases are TGTGCCAGCAGCGTACAACTAGAAGGCTCCTACGAGCAGTACTTC. Its translation: CASSVQLEGSYEQYF.

This clonotype was recorded many times. The V gene is TRBV28, the J gene TRBJ1-1, with a weak D call TRBD1 (5 bases). Germline CDR1 MDHEN, CDR2 SYDVKM. The CDR3 is made up of 18 amino acids. V lost 1 base and J 0 bases, leaving 18 bases between the germline ends. CDR3 amino acids: CASSLLLDTDLLNTEAFF. CDR3 DNA sequence: TGTGCCAGCAGTTTATTATTGGACACCGACTTACTGAACACTGAAGCTTTCTTT.

This clonotype showed up just a few times. The chain recombines TRBV20-1 with TRBJ2-7; 7 bases match TRBD2. Germline CDR1 DFQATT, CDR2 SNEGSKA (reference sequence). V was clipped by 2 bases and J by 4 bases; unmatched bases: 5. This CDR3 is built from 13 residues. CDR3 region: CSARPMGGYEQYF. In DNA, the CDR3 is TGCAGTGCTAGACCCATGGGAGGGTACGAGCAGTACTTC.

This clonotype appeared many times. The chain uses TRBV12-3 or TRBV12-4 and TRBJ2-6; possible D gene TRBD1, 5 bases. The V and J ends lost 5 bases and 2 bases respectively, with 7 bases between them. This CDR3 has 14 amino acids. CDR3 sequence (DNA): TGTGCCAGCAGTGTAGGGGCTGGGGCCAACGTCCTGACTTTC. Its protein product is CASSVGAGANVLTF.

This clonotype was seen repeatedly, ten times or more. This CDR3 is CASSLMGDTDTQYF. The CDR3 DNA sequence: TGTGCCAGCAGTTTAATGGGGGACACAGATACGCAGTATTTT. The chain is built from TRBV27 and TRBJ2-3, with D possibly being TRBD1 or TRBD2 (5 bases each). Germline-derived CDR1 and CDR2 are MNHEY and SMNVEV (reference sequence). The CDR3 is made up of 14 amino acids. The germline V and J ends were trimmed by 2 bases and 2 bases, with 8 bases remaining between them.

At least ten counts were recorded for this clonotype. This chain connects TRBV28 to TRBJ2-2; 8 bases are a match to TRBD2. The J segment lost 5 bases and the V segment lost 3 bases, leaving 2 bases of the junction unmatched. This CDR3 has 14 amino acids. CDR1 is MDHEN and CDR2 is SYDVKM in the germline V gene. DNA of the CDR3: TGTGCCAGCAGTTTCTCGGGAGGGACCGGGGAGCTGTTTTTT. Translation gives CASSFSGGTGELFF.

At least ten counts were recorded for this clonotype. The CDR3 here is CASRPGTSVDTQYF. CDR3 sequence (DNA): TGTGCCAGCAGGCCCGGGACATCGGTGGATACGCAGTATTTT. The chain employs TRBV28 and TRBJ2-3, with D perhaps matching TRBD1 (6 bases). The CDR3 is 14 amino acids. Germline lookup yields CDR1 MDHEN and CDR2 SYDVKM. V was shortened by 6 bases and J by 6 bases, with 16 bases between the two germline ends.

V is TRBV5-6 and J is TRBJ2-3, with 10 positions matching TRBD2. CDR3 length: 18 amino acids. The germline gives CDR1 SGHDT, CDR2 YYEEEE. The J segment lost 2 bases and the V segment lost 0 bases, leaving 9 bases of the junction unmatched. The CDR3 sequence is CASSLDPSGRWVTDTQYF. DNA of the CDR3: TGTGCCAGCAGCTTGGATCCTAGCGGGAGATGGGTCACAGATACGCAGTATTTT.

This clonotype was seen only a few times. This sequence joins TRBV6-2 or TRBV6-3 and TRBJ2-7; D uncertain. The CDR3 runs 13 residues. Trimming removed 5 bases at V and 0 bases at J, with 8 bases between. The germline V gene encodes CDR1 MNHEY and CDR2 SVGEGT. The CDR3: CASSKTNSYEQYF. DNA for the CDR3: TGTGCCAGCAGTAAAACTAACTCCTACGAGCAGTACTTC.

This clonotype was seen ten or more times. The chain uses TRBV2 and TRBJ1-5; 9 bases match TRBD1. The CDR3 is made up of 16 amino acids. J lost 1 base, V lost 2 bases, and 3 bases had no gene match. The germline V gene has CDR1 SNHLY and CDR2 FYNNEI. CDR3 coding DNA: TGTGCCAGCAGTGAACTTGGGACAGGGAGCAATCAGCCCCAGCATTTT. It specifies CASSELGTGSNQPQHF.

At least ten counts were recorded for this clonotype. V gene TRBV3-1 combines with J gene TRBJ2-2; 7 bases map to TRBD2. The germline CDR1 and CDR2 sequences are LGHDT and YNNKEL (reference sequence). V lost 1 base to trimming and J lost 5 bases; unmatched junction nucleotides: 13. This CDR3 is 18 amino acids long. The CDR3 is CASSQVASGLVRTGELFF. In nucleotides, the CDR3 is TGTGCCAGCAGCCAAGTGGCTAGCGGCCTTGTTAGAACCGGGGAGCTGTTTTTT.

Many counts were recorded for this clonotype. The J gene is TRBJ2-1, the V gene TRBV11-1; 7 bases match TRBD1. The CDR3 length is 13 residues. Germline V gene sequence: CDR1 SGHAT, CDR2 FQDESV (reference sequence). With 5 bases clipped from V and 6 bases from J, the junction kept 4 bases outside the gene matches. CDR3 region: CASSIDRVNEQFF. The CDR3 coding sequence is TGTGCCAGCAGCATCGACAGGGTCAATGAGCAGTTCTTC.